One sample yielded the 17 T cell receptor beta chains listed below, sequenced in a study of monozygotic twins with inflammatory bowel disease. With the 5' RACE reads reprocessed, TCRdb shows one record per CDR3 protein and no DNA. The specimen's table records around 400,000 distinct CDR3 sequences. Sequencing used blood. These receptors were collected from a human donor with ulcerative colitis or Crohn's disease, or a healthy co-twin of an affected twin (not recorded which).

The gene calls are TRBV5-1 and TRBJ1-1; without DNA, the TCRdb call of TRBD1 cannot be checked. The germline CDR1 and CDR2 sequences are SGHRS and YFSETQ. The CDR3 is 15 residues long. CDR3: CASSVNPGLNTEAFF.

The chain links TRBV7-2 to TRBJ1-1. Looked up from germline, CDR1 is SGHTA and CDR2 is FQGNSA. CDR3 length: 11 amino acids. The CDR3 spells CASSHNTEAFF.

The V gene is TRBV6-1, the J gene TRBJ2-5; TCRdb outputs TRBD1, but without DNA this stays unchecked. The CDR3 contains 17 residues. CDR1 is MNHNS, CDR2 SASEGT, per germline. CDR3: CASSMTRTGRSQETQYF.

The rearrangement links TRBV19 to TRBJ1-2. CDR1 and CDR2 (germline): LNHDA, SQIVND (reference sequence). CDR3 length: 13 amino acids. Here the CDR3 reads CASSKADNYGYTF. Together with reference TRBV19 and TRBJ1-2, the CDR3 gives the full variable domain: DGGITQSPKYLFRKEGQNVTLSCEQNLNHDAMYWYRQDPGQGLRLIYYSQIVNDFQKGDIAEGYSVSREKKESFPLTVTSAQKNPTAFYLCASSKADNYGYTFGSGTRLTVV.

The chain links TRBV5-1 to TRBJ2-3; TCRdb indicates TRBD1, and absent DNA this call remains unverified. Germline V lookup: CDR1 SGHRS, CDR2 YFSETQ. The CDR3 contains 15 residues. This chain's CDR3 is CASSLVGDYTDTQYF.

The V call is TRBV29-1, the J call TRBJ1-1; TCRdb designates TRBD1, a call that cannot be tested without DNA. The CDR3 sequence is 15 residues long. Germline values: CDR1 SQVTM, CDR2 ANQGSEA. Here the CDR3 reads CSSQQGDNTGTEAFF.

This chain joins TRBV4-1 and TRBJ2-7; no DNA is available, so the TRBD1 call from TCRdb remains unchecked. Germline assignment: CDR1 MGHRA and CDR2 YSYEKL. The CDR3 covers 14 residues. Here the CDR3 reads CASSQFNRGYEQYF.

CDR3 sequence reads: CASSLVPGAYEQYF. The V and J genes are TRBV11-2 and TRBJ2-7; TCRdb selects TRBD1, and the lack of DNA leaves this call unchecked. The CDR3 contains 14 residues. Germline V gives CDR1 SGHAT, CDR2 FQNNGV.

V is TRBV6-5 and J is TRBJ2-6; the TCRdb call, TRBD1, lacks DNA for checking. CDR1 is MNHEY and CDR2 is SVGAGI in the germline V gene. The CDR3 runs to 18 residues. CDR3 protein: CASSYLGVKGAGANVLTF.

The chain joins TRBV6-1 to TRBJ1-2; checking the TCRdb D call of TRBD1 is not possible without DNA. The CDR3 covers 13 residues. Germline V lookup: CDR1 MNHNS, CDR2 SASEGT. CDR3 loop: CASSEADRGGYTF.

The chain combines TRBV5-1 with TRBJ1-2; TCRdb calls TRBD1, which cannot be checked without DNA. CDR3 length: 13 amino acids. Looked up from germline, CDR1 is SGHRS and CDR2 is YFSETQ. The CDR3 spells CASGSTDVYGYTF.

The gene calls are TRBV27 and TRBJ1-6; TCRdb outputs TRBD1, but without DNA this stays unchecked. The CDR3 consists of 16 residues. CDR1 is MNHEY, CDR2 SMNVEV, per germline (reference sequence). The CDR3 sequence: CASSLSGTGGVSPLHF.

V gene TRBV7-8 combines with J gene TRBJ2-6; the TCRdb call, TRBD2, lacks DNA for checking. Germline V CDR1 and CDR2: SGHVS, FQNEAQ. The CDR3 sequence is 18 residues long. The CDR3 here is CASSLGGGLGPGANVLTF.

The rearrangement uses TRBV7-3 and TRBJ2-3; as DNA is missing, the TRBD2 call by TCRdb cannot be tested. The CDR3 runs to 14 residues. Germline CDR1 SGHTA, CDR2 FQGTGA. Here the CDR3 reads CASSFGSFTDTQYF.

Here the CDR3 reads CASSVYGQGNTGELFF. The gene calls are TRBV9 and TRBJ2-2; TCRdb outputs TRBD1, but without DNA this stays unchecked. Per germline, CDR1 SGDLS and CDR2 YYNGEE. The CDR3 totals 16 residues. The complete variable domain, with remaining parts taken from reference TRBV9 and TRBJ2-2, reads DSGVTQTPKHLITATGQRVTLRCSPRSGDLSVYWYQQSLDQGLQFLIQYYNGEERAKGNILERFSAQQFPDLHSELNLSSLELGDSALYFCASSVYGQGNTGELFFGEGSRLTVL.

CDR3: CASSRGEYYEQYF. The rearrangement joins TRBV25-1 to TRBJ2-7; the TRBD1 assignment by TCRdb is unverifiable without DNA. The CDR3 loop spans 13 amino acids. Per germline, CDR1 MGHDK and CDR2 SYGVNS.

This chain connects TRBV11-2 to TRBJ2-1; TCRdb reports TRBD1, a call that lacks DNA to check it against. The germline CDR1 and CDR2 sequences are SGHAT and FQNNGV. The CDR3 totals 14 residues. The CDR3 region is CASSLEGGRSEQFF. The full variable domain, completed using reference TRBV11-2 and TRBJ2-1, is EAGVAQSPRYKIIEKRQSVAFWCNPISGHATLYWYQQILGQGPKLLIQFQNNGVVDDSQLPKDRFSAERLKGVDSTLKIQPAKLEDSAVYLCASSLEGGRSEQFFGPGTRLTVL.